Following are 5 T cell receptor beta chains from one sample sequenced in a study of shared clonotypes between healthy human individuals. Data came from immunoSEQ multiplex PCR; TCRdb stores just in-frame clones and leaves some out. Among approximately 980,000 clones listed, more than 75% were seen once. Source material: memory CD4+ T cells sorted from blood. Subset denoted: CD45RA-negative fraction. The receptors originated from a man between 18 and 35 years old in good health.

The sample holds one count of this clone. The chain recombines TRBV6-1 with TRBJ2-1, with D perhaps TRBD1 or TRBD2 (5 bases each). This CDR3 region has 15 residues. The V and J ends lost 7 bases and 6 bases respectively, with 19 bases between them. Germline V lookup: CDR1 MNHNS, CDR2 SASEGT. CDR3 in amino acids: CASKTPGAAINEQFF. In nucleotides, the CDR3 is TGTGCCAGCAAAACACCCGGGGCCGCAATCAATGAGCAGTTCTTC.

This clone appeared a few times. A much more abundant neighbour one base away suggests this may be a read error. The rearrangement uses TRBV11-3 and TRBJ2-7, with 7 bases that match TRBD1. V lost 5 bases to trimming and J lost 3 bases; unmatched junction nucleotides: 4. There are 13 residues in the CDR3. Germline lookup yields CDR1 SGHNT and CDR2 YENEEA. The CDR3 region has the DNA TGTGCCAGCAGCACCCGACAGGGCTACGAGCAGTACTTC. Amino acids: CASSTRQGYEQYF. Supplemented by reference TRBV11-3 and TRBJ2-7, the full variable domain reads EAGVVQSPRYKIIEKKQPVAFWCNPISGHNTLYWYLQNLGQGPELLIRYENEEAVDDSQLPKDRFSAERLKGVDSTLKIQPAELGDSAVYLCASSTRQGYEQYFGPGTRLTVT.

The chain couples TRBV9 to TRBJ2-3; either TRBD1 or TRBD2 may supply D (5 bases each). This CDR3 spans 14 amino acids. V shed 4 bases and J shed 1 base, with 10 bases lying between them. The V gene's germline CDR1 is SGDLS and CDR2 YYNGEE. DNA of the CDR3: TGTGCCAGCAGCCCGAGGGGAGGCACAGATACGCAGTATTTT. It codes for CASSPRGGTDTQYF.

About this clone: At one end, the junction sequence differs from germline, possibly due to a read error. The V call is TRBV10-2, the J call TRBJ2-7; the D gene is possibly TRBD1 (5 bases). The CDR3 loop spans 18 amino acids. From germline, CDR1 is WSHSY and CDR2 SAAADI. CDR3 loop: CASREQMGRVGRSSEQYF. The CDR3 DNA follows: TGCGCCAGCAGAGAGCAAATGGGGCGTGTGGGGCGTTCCTCCGAGCAGTACTTC.

The chain joins TRBV28 to TRBJ1-4; D gene unclear. The CDR3 loop spans 17 amino acids. The V gene's germline CDR1 is MDHEN and CDR2 SYDVKM. Trimming removed 3 bases at V and 4 bases at J, with 18 bases between. This chain's CDR3 is CASSFGTLRLGNEKLFF. DNA of the CDR3: TGTGCCAGCAGTTTTGGAACCTTAAGGTTGGGTAATGAAAAACTGTTTTTT.